Each of the 30 T cell receptor beta chains below was sequenced from the same sample in a study of cytomegalovirus exposure and HLA in healthy donors. PCR used 60 Vbeta primers and 13 Jbeta primers. Data came from immunoSEQ multiplex PCR; TCRdb stores just in-frame clones and leaves some out. In the table there are over 100,000 clones, under 70% of which are singletons. The sample consisted of PBMCs. The source of these receptors is a man between 25 and 39 years old in good health and CMV-seropositive.

V usage is TRBV19 and J usage is TRBJ2-1, with D perhaps matching TRBD1 (6 bases). The CDR3 has 13 residues. Germline V CDR1 and CDR2: LNHDA, SQIVND (reference sequence). V was cut by 7 bases and J by 3 bases, with 10 bases left in between. The CDR3 DNA sequence: TGTGCCAGTACCACGGACAGCTACAATGAGCAGTTCTTC. Its protein is CASTTDSYNEQFF.

The V gene is TRBV6-5, the J gene TRBJ1-2; no firm D call. The CDR3 contains 13 residues. The V and J ends lost 6 bases and 0 bases respectively, with 8 bases between them. Per the germline V gene, CDR1 is MNHEY and CDR2 is SVGAGI. The CDR3 region is CASSPVANYGYTF. The CDR3 DNA is TGTGCCAGCAGCCCCGTCGCTAACTATGGCTACACCTTC.

This clone turned up a few times. The gene calls are TRBV7-3 and TRBJ2-5; TRBD1 matches at 8 bases. The CDR3 length is 14 residues. The germline V gene has CDR1 SGHTA and CDR2 FQGTGA. V trimming: 4 bases; J trimming: 5 bases; junction bases outside the gene matches: 6. As DNA, the CDR3 is TGTGCCAGCAGCTCAGGGGGCGTTAGGGAGACCCAGTACTTC. Residues: CASSSGGVRETQYF.

DNA of the CDR3: TGCGCCAGCAGCTTGGGGCTAGCCTACGAGACCCAGTACTTC. Translated: CASSLGLAYETQYF. This rearrangement joins TRBV5-1 to TRBJ2-5; D is perhaps TRBD2 (5 bases). Germline assignment: CDR1 SGHRS and CDR2 YFSETQ. This CDR3 is built from 14 residues. V was cut by 0 bases and J by 5 bases, with 11 bases left in between.

V gene TRBV29-1 combines with J gene TRBJ2-3; the D gene is possibly TRBD1 (6 bases). The germline V gene has CDR1 SQVTM and CDR2 ANQGSEA. The CDR3 contains 12 residues. Trimming removed 7 bases from V and 1 base from J, with 9 bases in between. CDR3 region: CSGRQGTDTQYF. In DNA, the CDR3 is TGCAGCGGTAGACAGGGCACAGATACGCAGTATTTT.

This clone appeared once. CDR3: CASSLGPRNTIYF. The CDR3 bases are TGTGCCAGCAGCTTAGGTCCTCGAAACACCATATATTTT. This rearrangement joins TRBV11-2 to TRBJ1-3; D is uncertain. The germline V and J ends were trimmed by 1 base and 5 bases, with 6 bases remaining between them. This CDR3 region has 13 residues. Looked up from germline, CDR1 is SGHAT and CDR2 is FQNNGV.

V is TRBV7-3 and J is TRBJ1-2; D might be TRBD1 (6 bases). CDR3 length equals 16 residues. V gave up 2 bases and J gave up 0 bases, with 13 bases separating them. CDR1 and CDR2 (germline): SGHTA, FQGTGA. CDR3 coding DNA: TGTGCCAGCAGCTTAGGGGGCAGGGGTTCTAACTATGGCTACACCTTC. The encoded protein is CASSLGGRGSNYGYTF.

The chain combines TRBV6-6 with TRBJ1-2; TRBD1 might be the D (6 bases). Per germline, CDR1 MNHNY and CDR2 SVGAGI (reference sequence). The CDR3 is made up of 15 amino acids. Trimming took 7 bases from V and 5 from J, leaving 20 bases between them. The CDR3 region has the DNA TGTGCCAGCACCCTTACCTGGCAGGGGCGGTATGGCTACACCTTC. This codes for CASTLTWQGRYGYTF.

This chain links TRBV5-6 with TRBJ2-2, with D uncertain. The V gene's germline CDR1 is SGHDT and CDR2 YYEEEE. The CDR3 spans 15 residues. Trimming removed 2 bases from V and 1 base from J, with 9 bases in between. The CDR3 DNA follows: TGTGCCAGCAGCTTCACAGTTCTGAACACCGGGGAGCTGTTTTTT. This encodes CASSFTVLNTGELFF.

The V call is TRBV2, the J call TRBJ2-1, with a weak D call TRBD2 (5 bases). Germline-derived CDR1 and CDR2 are SNHLY and FYNNEI. The CDR3 spans 15 residues. V dropped 4 bases and J dropped 6 bases, with 16 bases sitting between them. CDR3 amino acids: CASSAEGLSGNEQFF. The CDR3 DNA is TGTGCCAGCAGTGCTGAGGGTCTCTCAGGCAATGAGCAGTTCTTC.

Written as DNA, the CDR3 is TGTGCCAGCAGCGTCGGGACAGCCTTCTACGAGCAGTACTTC. Encoded protein: CASSVGTAFYEQYF. This chain links TRBV9 with TRBJ2-7; TRBD1 matches at 7 bases. V lost 2 bases and J lost 3; bases outside the gene matches: 5. The CDR3 extends over 14 amino acids. Germline CDR1 SGDLS, CDR2 YYNGEE. Drawing the rest from reference TRBV9 and TRBJ2-7, the complete variable domain is DSGVTQTPKHLITATGQRVTLRCSPRSGDLSVYWYQQSLDQGLQFLIQYYNGEERAKGNILERFSAQQFPDLHSELNLSSLELGDSALYFCASSVGTAFYEQYFGPGTRLTVT.

The CDR3 region has the DNA TGCGCCAGCAGCTCGAATACCGGGACAGGGGGCGGCGGGGAGCTGTTTTTT. This codes for CASSSNTGTGGGGELFF. This chain uses TRBV5-1 with TRBJ2-2; 12 bases are a match to TRBD1. Germline trimming cut 3 bases from V and 7 bases from J; bases unmatched to any gene: 10. Germline V gene sequence: CDR1 SGHRS, CDR2 YFSETQ. CDR3 length equals 17 residues. The full variable domain, rest sourced from reference TRBV5-1 and TRBJ2-2, is KAGVTQTPRYLIKTRGQQVTLSCSPISGHRSVSWYQQTPGQGLQFLFEYFSETQRNKGNFPGRFSGRQFSNSRSEMNVSTLELGDSALYLCASSSNTGTGGGGELFFGEGSRLTVL.

This clone came up a few times. This chain's CDR3 is CAWSPKIRPLAGDGYEQYV. DNA for the CDR3: TGTGCCTGGAGTCCCAAAATCCGCCCACTAGCGGGAGACGGATACGAGCAGTACGTC. The genes are TRBV30 and TRBJ2-7, with 11 bases fitting TRBD2. CDR1 GTSNPN and CDR2 SVGIG come from the germline V gene (reference sequence). The CDR3 is 19 amino acids. With 2 bases clipped from V and 4 bases from J, the junction kept 19 bases outside the gene matches.

The chain is built from TRBV6-6 and TRBJ1-5; 7 bases align to TRBD1. The V and J ends lost 6 bases and 6 bases, in that order; junction bases with no gene match: 2. The CDR3 consists of 12 residues. CDR1 is MNHNY and CDR2 is SVGAGI in the germline V gene (reference sequence). In DNA form, the CDR3 reads TGTGCCAGCAGGGACAGGCGTCAGCCCCAGCATTTT. This codes for CASRDRRQPQHF.

The chain uses TRBV9 and TRBJ2-3; TRBD1 aligns across 7 bases. Germline-derived CDR1 and CDR2 are SGDLS and YYNGEE. The CDR3 consists of 16 residues. J was trimmed by 2 bases and V by 3 bases; bases with no gene match: 9. In DNA, the CDR3 is TGTGCCAGCAGCGGTCGAGGGGACAGCCTCACAGATACGCAGTATTTT. This translates into CASSGRGDSLTDTQYF.

The chain couples TRBV29-1 to TRBJ2-2; no reliable D call. Germline V gene data show CDR1 as SQVTM and CDR2 as ANQGSEA. CDR3 length: 11 residues. The germline V and J ends were trimmed by 4 bases and 7 bases, with 7 bases remaining between them. CDR3 sequence: CSVGSSGELFF. Here the CDR3 DNA reads TGCAGCGTTGGGTCGAGCGGGGAGCTGTTTTTT.

V usage is TRBV7-3 and J usage is TRBJ1-1, with a possible D match to TRBD1 (5 bases). The V end was cut by 0 bases, the J end by 4 bases, with 15 bases between. The V gene's germline CDR1 is SGHTA and CDR2 FQGTGA. The CDR3 has 16 amino acids. CDR3 DNA: TGTGCCAGCAGCTTAACGTTTGGGCAGGGTAGCACTGAAGCTTTCTTT. This codes for CASSLTFGQGSTEAFF.

With respect to this clone: One end of the junction varies from germline; a read error may be responsible. The CDR3 DNA follows: TGTTCCAGCAGCTTAGGATTAGAAGAGTTCTTC. Translation: CSSSLGLEEFF. The rearrangement joins TRBV7-9 to TRBJ2-1; D remains ambiguous. Germline V CDR1 and CDR2: SEHNR, FQNEAQ (reference sequence). The CDR3 contains 11 residues. The full variable domain, completed using reference TRBV7-9 and TRBJ2-1, is DTGVSQNPRHKITKRGQNVTFRCDPISEHNRLYWYRQTLGQGPEFLTYFQNEAQLEKSRLLSDRFSAERPKGSFSTLEIQRTEQGDSAMYLCSSSLGLEEFFGPGTRLTVL.

V and J are TRBV28 and TRBJ1-5, with 8 bases identical to TRBD1. CDR1 and CDR2 from the germline V gene are MDHEN and SYDVKM. V dropped 3 bases and J dropped 4; count of bases not matched to a gene: 5. CDR3 length: 15 amino acids. The CDR3 loop is CASSLSHRGNQPQHF. The CDR3 nucleotides read TGTGCCAGCAGTTTGTCCCACAGGGGGAATCAGCCCCAGCATTTT.

This chain uses TRBV9 with TRBJ2-7, with 7 nucleotides matching TRBD1. Germline V gene data show CDR1 as SGDLS and CDR2 as YYNGEE. The CDR3 covers 13 residues. V gave up 4 bases and J gave up 5 bases; unmatched junction bases: 6. CDR3 residues: CASSSDRLDEQYF. For the CDR3, the DNA is TGTGCCAGCAGCTCGGACAGGCTCGACGAGCAGTACTTC.

The chain carries TRBV7-3 and TRBJ2-1; 7 bases are shared with TRBD2. The trim removed 1 base at V and 0 bases at J, leaving 15 bases unmatched. The CDR3 totals 20 residues. Germline CDR1 SGHTA, CDR2 FQGTGA. CDR3 DNA: TGTGCCAGCAGCTTAAGTGAGACTAGCAACGATCGGAGCTCCTACAATGAGCAGTTCTTC. It encodes CASSLSETSNDRSSYNEQFF.

The chain recombines TRBV6-1 with TRBJ2-5; 7 bases line up with TRBD1. Germline V CDR1 and CDR2: MNHNS, SASEGT. The junction had 4 bases not matched to a gene; V was cut back by 2 bases and J by 4 bases. This CDR3 has 14 residues. CDR3 residues: CASSERGLGETQYF. The CDR3, as DNA: TGTGCCAGCAGTGAAAGGGGGCTCGGAGAGACCCAGTACTTC.

This chain joins TRBV11-3 and TRBJ1-1; D not certain. CDR1 is SGHNT and CDR2 is YENEEA in the germline V gene. CDR3 length equals 15 residues. Trimming took off 0 bases at V and 6 bases at J, with 14 bases between the two ends. The CDR3 bases are TGTGCCAGCAGCTTAGATGGCCGGACTCGGGCTGAAGCTTTCTTT. This sequence encodes CASSLDGRTRAEAFF.

The chain is built from TRBV5-1 and TRBJ2-3, with 10 bases lining up with TRBD2. This CDR3 is 16 amino acids long. CDR1 is SGHRS, CDR2 YFSETQ, per germline. The J segment lost 2 bases and the V segment lost 0 bases, leaving 3 bases of the junction unmatched. The CDR3 loop reads CASSLEAGGTTDTQYF. The CDR3 DNA follows: TGCGCCAGCAGCTTGGAAGCGGGGGGGACCACAGATACGCAGTATTTT.

The chain carries TRBV6-5 and TRBJ2-7, with 7 bases identical to TRBD1. This CDR3 is 13 amino acids long. The germline gives CDR1 MNHEY, CDR2 SVGAGI. The V segment lost 4 bases and the J segment 8 bases; nucleotides outside the gene matches: 8. The chain's CDR3 is CASSSQDRVKQYV. DNA of the CDR3: TGTGCCAGCAGTTCCCAAGACAGGGTCAAGCAGTACGTC.

This chain connects TRBV18 to TRBJ1-3; weak D call: TRBD1 (6 bases). Germline loops: CDR1 KGHSH, CDR2 LQKENI. V was cut by 2 bases and J by 2 bases, with 10 bases left in between. The CDR3 runs to 15 residues. This chain's CDR3 is CASSPLNRAGNTIYF. The CDR3 nucleotides read TGTGCCAGCTCACCATTAAACAGGGCTGGAAACACCATATATTTT.

V is TRBV5-1 and J is TRBJ2-7; 9 positions match TRBD1. The CDR3 spans 15 residues. Trimming removed 2 bases from V and 1 base from J; junction bases left unmatched: 4. CDR1 and CDR2 (germline): SGHRS, YFSETQ. This CDR3 reads CASSLTGQGSYEQYF. The DNA of the CDR3 is TGCGCCAGCAGCTTAACGGGACAGGGTTCCTACGAGCAGTACTTC.

The V call is TRBV2, the J call TRBJ2-3; 12 bases agree with TRBD2. Germline trimming cut 10 bases from V and 4 bases from J; bases unmatched to any gene: 18. This CDR3 has 18 residues. Germline V gene data show CDR1 as SNHLY and CDR2 as FYNNEI. CDR3 loop: CAIGGRLSLAGGADTQYF. The CDR3, as DNA: TGTGCCATCGGAGGTAGGCTCTCACTAGCGGGGGGAGCAGATACGCAGTATTTT.

V and J are TRBV6-5 and TRBJ1-1, with D perhaps TRBD1 (5 bases). From germline, CDR1 is MNHEY and CDR2 SVGAGI. The CDR3 covers 14 residues. V was clipped by 2 bases and J by 5 bases, with 12 bases between them. For the CDR3, the DNA is TGTGCCAGCAGTTACGTGGGGGGGGGAACTGAAGCTTTCTTT. Residues: CASSYVGGGTEAFF.

The CDR3 sequence is CASSPPGTGNTEAFF. As DNA, the CDR3 is TGTGCCAGCAGTCCGCCCGGGACAGGGAACACTGAAGCTTTCTTT. V gene TRBV28 combines with J gene TRBJ1-1; the match to TRBD1 covers 8 bases. Trimming removed 5 bases from V and 1 base from J; junction bases left unmatched: 6. The CDR3 runs to 15 residues. The germline CDR1 and CDR2 sequences are MDHEN and SYDVKM.